Listed below are T cell receptor beta chains from one sample, sequenced in a study of Graves' ophthalmopathy and Graves' hyperthyroidism. One entry per CDR3 protein, called by TCRdb with MiXCR from the multiplex PCR reads. The profile shows about 390,000 distinct CDR3 sequences, about a sixth of them singletons. The sequenced material came from peripheral blood. The receptor set was obtained from an adult woman with stable Graves' hyperthyroidism. Each CDR3 is given with its conserved first and last residue. A D gene is named only where the DNA matches it firmly. Expanded clones are given a class, and other clones once, few, many or no size at all.

>TRBV12-3/TRBV12-4|.|TRBJ2-5|many
CASKSASGQETQYF
TGTGCCAGCAAGTCTGCCAGCGGGCAAGAGACCCAGTACTTC
>TRBV11-2|.|TRBJ2-7|many
CASSFNGVIYWYEQYF
TGTGCCAGCAGCTTTAACGGTGTGATTTATTGGTACGAGCAGTACTTC
>TRBV11-2|.|TRBJ2-7|many
CASSLDPTGGTGYEQYF
TGTGCCAGCAGCTTAGATCCCACCGGCGGTACCGGGTACGAGCAGTACTTC
>TRBV4-1|.|TRBJ1-5|few
CASTIGPGNQPQHF
TGCGCCAGCACCATTGGGCCGGGGAATCAGCCCCAGCATTTT
>TRBV7-9|TRBD1|TRBJ2-7|many
CASRKTGGLYEQYF
TGTGCCAGCAGGAAGACAGGGGGCCTATACGAGCAGTACTTC
>TRBV19|TRBD2|TRBJ2-7|few
CATRGRDFYEQYF
TGTGCCACTAGAGGGAGGGACTTCTACGAGCAGTACTTC
>TRBV7-2|.|TRBJ2-2|many
CASSRHSGPGELFF
TGTGCCAGCAGCCGACATTCGGGGCCCGGGGAGCTGTTTTTT
>TRBV10-3|.|TRBJ2-5|many
CAISESIGGTGETQYF
TGTGCCATCAGTGAGTCGATAGGAGGGACGGGAGAGACCCAGTACTTC
>TRBV10-3|.|TRBJ1-5|.
CAISGIDNQPQHF
TGTGCCATCAGCGGGATAGACAATCAGCCTCAGCATTTT
>TRBV7-3|TRBD1|TRBJ1-2|few
CASSLSPGQGIYTF
TGTGCCAGCAGCCTCTCCCCGGGACAGGGTATCTACACCTTC
>TRBV6-1|.|TRBJ1-2|.
CASSISLYGYTF
TGTGCCAGCTCGATCAGCCTCTATGGCTACACCTTC
>TRBV6-5|.|TRBJ2-5|many
CASSYARLSETQYF
TGTGCCAGCAGTTATGCGAGGCTATCGGAGACCCAGTACTTC
>TRBV20-1|.|TRBJ2-7|.
CRVRGAGYEQYF
TGCAGGGTCCGAGGGGCAGGCTACGAGCAGTACTTC
>TRBV20-1|.|TRBJ2-7|many
CSAPSAGSEYEQYF
TGCAGTGCCCCCAGCGCGGGTTCAGAGTACGAGCAGTACTTC
>TRBV11-2|.|TRBJ2-5|many
CASSLYPAQETQYF
TGTGCCAGCAGCTTATACCCGGCTCAAGAGACCCAGTACTTC
>TRBV6-2/TRBV6-3|TRBD1|TRBJ1-1|many
CASSHPRTGAMNTEAFF
TGTGCCAGTTCCCATCCACGGACAGGGGCCATGAACACTGAAGCTTTCTTT
>TRBV12-3/TRBV12-4|TRBD1|TRBJ1-2|many
CASSSRDSHIYTF
TGTGCCAGCAGTTCCAGGGACAGCCACATTTACACCTTC
>TRBV20-1|TRBD2|TRBJ2-7|many
CSARPMGLAGRYEQYF
TGCAGTGCTAGACCCATGGGACTAGCGGGCCGTTACGAGCAGTACTTC
>TRBV4-3|TRBD2|TRBJ2-7|many
CASSQGASGSIYEQYF
TGCGCCAGCAGCCAAGGGGCTAGCGGGAGTATCTACGAGCAGTACTTC
>TRBV12-3/TRBV12-4|.|TRBJ1-2|many
CASSLSQDGYTF
TGTGCCAGCAGTTTAAGTCAGGATGGCTACACCTTC
>TRBV7-6|.|TRBJ2-7|many
CASSLSRSTGSYEQYF
TGTGCCAGCAGCTTAAGCCGGTCGACGGGCTCCTACGAGCAGTACTTC
>TRBV12-3/TRBV12-4|.|TRBJ1-2|.
CASSFGRGPGYGYTF
TGTGCCAGCAGTTTTGGTCGGGGGCCGGGGTATGGCTACACCTTC
>TRBV7-3|TRBD1|TRBJ1-6|many
CASSLTQGVADNSPLHF
TGTGCCAGCAGCTTAACCCAGGGGGTCGCGGATAATTCACCCCTCCACTTT
>TRBV6-2/TRBV6-3|.|TRBJ2-7|many
CASSWGGDYEQYF
TGTGCCAGCAGTTGGGGCGGCGACTACGAGCAGTACTTC
>TRBV12-3/TRBV12-4|.|TRBJ1-2|few
CASSLSRQGWGPGRGYTF
TGTGCCAGCAGTTTATCGCGGCAGGGGTGGGGGCCGGGAAGAGGCTACACCTTC
>TRBV19|.|TRBJ2-7|.
CASSHPGIEQYF
TGTGCCAGTAGCCACCCGGGGATCGAGCAGTACTTC
>TRBV25-1|.|TRBJ2-2|many
CASSGGLTNTGELFF
TGTGCCAGCAGTGGAGGGTTGACGAACACCGGGGAGCTGTTTTTT
>TRBV20-1|.|TRBJ1-1|many
CSAGEVMNTEAFF
TGCAGTGCGGGGGAAGTCATGAACACTGAAGCTTTCTTT
>TRBV6-2/TRBV6-3|.|TRBJ2-6|few
CASSLNPGANVLTF
TGTGCCAGCAGTTTAAACCCTGGGGCCAACGTCCTGACTTTC
>TRBV4-1|.|TRBJ2-7|.
CASSQGRAPYEQYF
TGCGCCAGCAGCCAAGGGCGGGCCCCCTACGAGCAGTACTTC
>TRBV5-1|.|TRBJ1-1|many
CASRYETVNTEAFF
TGCGCCAGCAGATATGAGACAGTGAACACTGAAGCTTTCTTT
>TRBV19|.|TRBJ2-7|many
CASSIRGNGNYEQYF
TGTGCCAGTAGTATAAGAGGGAACGGAAACTACGAGCAGTACTTC
>TRBV11-2|.|TRBJ2-5|.
CASSWTGGIKTQYF
TGTGCCAGCAGTTGGACGGGGGGCATTAAGACCCAGTACTTC
>TRBV12-3/TRBV12-4|.|TRBJ1-1|many
CASSLAENTEAFF
TGTGCCAGCAGTTTGGCGGAGAACACTGAAGCTTTCTTT
>TRBV28|.|TRBJ1-5|many
CASSLGHGNQPQHF
TGTGCCAGCAGCTTAGGCCATGGCAATCAGCCCCAGCATTTT
>TRBV4-1|TRBD2|TRBJ2-7|few
CASSLGIYSGRDYEQYF
TGCGCCAGCAGCCTAGGGATTTATAGCGGGCGAGATTACGAGCAGTACTTC
>TRBV6-2/TRBV6-3|TRBD1|TRBJ2-2|once
CASSPGWDRKTQNTGELFF
TGTGCCAGCAGCCCAGGTTGGGACAGAAAGACCCAGAACACCGGGGAGCTGTTTTTT
>TRBV6-1|.|TRBJ1-1|.
CASSAVPNTEAFF
TGTGCCAGCAGTGCCGTTCCGAACACTGAAGCTTTCTTT
>TRBV7-2|TRBD2|TRBJ2-2|few
CASSLLLAGAGELFF
TGTGCCAGCAGCTTATTACTAGCGGGAGCCGGGGAGCTGTTTTTT